The 3 T cell receptor beta chains reported below all come from one sample, sequenced in a study of blood T cells in healthy people across ages. PCR was performed a second time for 7 to 11 cycles using a sample-barcoded 5' primer and a J-beta primer mix. TCRdb recomputed calls from the 5' RACE reads with MiXCR, one row per CDR3 protein. The sample lists around 940,000 distinct CDR3 sequences; roughly 47% were seen once. Sequenced input: blood. The receptors derive from a woman in her fifties or sixties in good health.

The chain combines TRBV19 with TRBJ2-4; D perhaps matches TRBD2 (5 bases). TRBJ2-7 matches the DNA end more closely, so the J call is doubtful. The CDR3 contains 14 residues. The V gene's germline CDR1 is LNHDA and CDR2 SQIVND (reference sequence). In DNA, the CDR3 is TGTGCCAGCGCCTGGACGGGGAGCTCCTACGAGCAGTACTTC. Encoded protein: CASAWTGSSYEQYF.

This rearrangement joins TRBV27 to TRBJ2-5; tentatively, D is TRBD2 (5 bases). The J call is in doubt because the DNA end fits TRBJ2-7 better. This CDR3 contains 13 residues. Germline CDR1 is MNHEY and CDR2 is SMNVEV (reference sequence). Here the CDR3 DNA reads TGTGCCAGCAGTCACATCACTAGTAGCGAGCAGTACTTC. Protein sequence: CASSHITSSEQYF.

Ten or more counts support this clonotype. The chain carries TRBV10-3 and TRBJ2-5; D might be TRBD2 (6 bases). Germline V gene sequence: CDR1 ENHRY, CDR2 SYGVKD. The CDR3 runs to 15 residues. V was clipped by 2 bases and J by 1 base, with 11 bases between them. The CDR3 spells CAISETGGFQETQYF. The CDR3 DNA follows: TGTGCCATCAGTGAGACCGGGGGTTTCCAAGAGACCCAGTACTTC.